Listed here is a single T cell receptor beta chain. Its antigen is unknown. Mismatch with germline at one junction end may stem from a read error. This sample is part of a study of identical twins. The CDR3 contains 15 residues. A single record per CDR3 protein comes from TCRdb applying MiXCR to the 5' RACE reads. The sample records around 1.7 million distinct CDR3 sequences, about 32% being singletons. General study findings and limits: The models systematically underestimated how much out-of-frame TCR alpha was shared in monozygotic twins. Beta out-of-frame sequences showed weaker excess twin sharing. Alpha sequences that were out-of-frame and twin-shared showed an excess of low generation probability. Reduced insertions were recorded for abundant cord blood beta clonotypes, with no such pattern in memory repertoires.

V and J are TRBV12-3 or TRBV12-4 and TRBJ1-1; possible D gene TRBD1, 5 bases. This clonotype was sampled from a newborn girl in good health. The specimen sequenced was cord blood. This CDR3 reads CAISFIRRGGTEAFF. Here the CDR3 DNA reads TGTGCCATCAGTTTTATTCGGCGCGGGGGCACTGAAGCTTTCTTT.